This T cell receptor (beta chain) was recovered during a study of cytomegalovirus exposure and HLA in healthy donors. As for the study in general: From donors who were HLA-typed, an early data release held approximately 91 million unique TCRs. Study outcomes and limitations: Cytomegalovirus association was listed for about 150 TCR beta chains. Apparent HLA restriction characterized most CMV-associated TCR beta chains in a later analysis.

Points on this clone: Antigen: not known.

The study ran its PCR with 60 Vbeta and 13 Jbeta primers. Repertoires were generated with immunoSEQ multiplex PCR, while TCRdb's copy carries only in-frame clones and drops some. The repertoire holds over 150,000 clones, with over 75% as singletons. Per the germline V gene, CDR1 is MDHEN and CDR2 is SYDVKM. The CDR3 runs to 14 residues. Trimming took off 2 bases at V and 7 bases at J, with 11 bases between the two ends. Healthy individuals who donated bone marrow served as the donors. The chain combines TRBV28 with TRBJ2-2; D is undetermined. This TCR derives from a woman in her thirties in good health and CMV-seronegative. The sample consisted of PBMCs. CDR3 protein: CASSLAELGGELFF. CDR3 bases: TGTGCCAGCAGTTTAGCGGAGTTGGGCGGGGAGCTGTTTTTT. The entire variable domain, with the rest obtained from reference TRBV28 and TRBJ2-2, is as follows: DVKVTQSSRYLVKRTGEKVFLECVQDMDHENMFWYRQDPGLGLRLIYFSYDVKMKEKGDIPEGYSVSREKKERFSLILESASTNQTSMYLCASSLAELGGELFFGEGSRLTVL.